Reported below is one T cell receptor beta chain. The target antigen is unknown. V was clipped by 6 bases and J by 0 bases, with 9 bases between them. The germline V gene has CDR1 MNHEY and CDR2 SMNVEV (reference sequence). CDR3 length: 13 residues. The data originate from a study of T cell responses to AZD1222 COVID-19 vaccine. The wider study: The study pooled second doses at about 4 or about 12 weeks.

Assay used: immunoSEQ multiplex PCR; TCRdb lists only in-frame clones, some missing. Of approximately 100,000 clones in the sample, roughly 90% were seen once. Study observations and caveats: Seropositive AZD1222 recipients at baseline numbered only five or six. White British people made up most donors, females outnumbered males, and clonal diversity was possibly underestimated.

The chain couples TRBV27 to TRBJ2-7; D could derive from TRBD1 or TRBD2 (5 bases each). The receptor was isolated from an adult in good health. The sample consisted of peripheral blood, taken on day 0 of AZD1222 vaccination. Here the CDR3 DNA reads TGTGCCAGCAGCGAGGGGATCTCCTACGAGCAGTACTTC. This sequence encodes CASSEGISYEQYF.